Listed below are T cell receptor beta chains from one sample, sequenced in a study of blood T cells in healthy people across ages. In TCRdb, the 5' RACE reads were re-called with MiXCR into one record per CDR3 protein. The sample holds under 2 million distinct CDR3 sequences, about 32% seen once. What was sequenced was blood. All receptors come from a woman in her twenties or thirties in good health. CDR3s include the opening cysteine and the closing phenylalanine or tryptophan. Fields, in order: V gene, clone size, D gene, J gene, CDR3 DNA, CDR3 protein. The D gene is left open where the match is weak. The size field is filled for only some rows; it gives once, few, many or a size class.

V gene: TRBV20-1
clone size: -
D gene: TRBD2
J gene: TRBJ2-3
CDR3 DNA: TGCAGTGCTAATCTAGCGGAGGGAGGTGGAGATACGCAGTATTTT
CDR3 protein: CSANLAEGGGDTQYF

V gene: TRBV6-2/TRBV6-3
clone size: few
D gene: -
J gene: TRBJ1-5
CDR3 DNA: TGTGCCAGCAGTTACGATACCCCCAATCAGCCCCAGCATTTT
CDR3 protein: CASSYDTPNQPQHF

V gene: TRBV20-1
clone size: -
D gene: -
J gene: TRBJ1-4
CDR3 DNA: TGCAGTGCTAGAGAAGGTGGGGGGACAACTAATGAAAAACTGTTTTTT
CDR3 protein: CSAREGGGTTNEKLFF

V gene: TRBV4-1
clone size: few
D gene: -
J gene: TRBJ1-6
CDR3 DNA: TGCGCCAGCAGCCAAGAGGCCGGGCCCCCAGAGGGCTATAATTCACCCCTCCACTTT
CDR3 protein: CASSQEAGPPEGYNSPLHF

V gene: TRBV4-1
clone size: -
D gene: -
J gene: TRBJ2-1
CDR3 DNA: TGCGCCAGCAGCCAAGAGCGCGGGACCTACAATGAGCAGTTCTTC
CDR3 protein: CASSQERGTYNEQFF

V gene: TRBV5-1
clone size: few
D gene: -
J gene: TRBJ1-1
CDR3 DNA: TGCGCCAGCGGACACAACGTGAACACTGAAGCTTTCTTT
CDR3 protein: CASGHNVNTEAFF

V gene: TRBV2
clone size: -
D gene: -
J gene: TRBJ2-2
CDR3 DNA: TGTGCCAGCAGCTCGACATCGGCCGGGGAGCTGTTTTTT
CDR3 protein: CASSSTSAGELFF

V gene: TRBV6-6
clone size: -
D gene: -
J gene: TRBJ1-1
CDR3 DNA: TGTGCCAGCAGTTACTCTCGGCAGGGCACTGAAGCTTTCTTT
CDR3 protein: CASSYSRQGTEAFF

V gene: TRBV7-2
clone size: -
D gene: TRBD1
J gene: TRBJ1-1
CDR3 DNA: TGTGCCAGCAGCTATAGGGGACAGTTAAACACTGAAGCTTTCTTT
CDR3 protein: CASSYRGQLNTEAFF

V gene: TRBV2
clone size: many
D gene: -
J gene: TRBJ1-2
CDR3 DNA: TGTGCCAGCAGTGAACCAGGGGTTAGCTATGGCTACACCTTC
CDR3 protein: CASSEPGVSYGYTF

V gene: TRBV29-1
clone size: once
D gene: -
J gene: TRBJ2-7
CDR3 DNA: TGCAGCGGAGGGGACACTGGTGGTCGCGAGCAGTACTTC
CDR3 protein: CSGGDTGGREQYF

V gene: TRBV6-6
clone size: -
D gene: TRBD1
J gene: TRBJ1-1
CDR3 DNA: TGTGCCAGCAGTTACGGACAGGGTGACACTGAAGCTTTCTTT
CDR3 protein: CASSYGQGDTEAFF

V gene: TRBV20-1
clone size: few
D gene: -
J gene: TRBJ2-5
CDR3 DNA: TGCAGTGCTACAGGGAGAGGAGAGACCCAGTACTTC
CDR3 protein: CSATGRGETQYF

V gene: TRBV7-2
clone size: many
D gene: TRBD2
J gene: TRBJ2-1
CDR3 DNA: TGTGCCAGCAGCTCAACGGGGCTAGCGGGACGCAATGAGCAGTTCTTC
CDR3 protein: CASSSTGLAGRNEQFF

V gene: TRBV12-3/TRBV12-4
clone size: -
D gene: -
J gene: TRBJ2-3
CDR3 DNA: TGTGCCAGCAGTCACGCACAGGCCGTCGCGGGTCCGACGCAGTATTTT
CDR3 protein: CASSHAQAVAGPTQYF

V gene: TRBV7-2
clone size: few
D gene: -
J gene: TRBJ2-2
CDR3 DNA: TGTGCCAGCAGCTTATCGGCGGGGAGGGGGGAGCTGTTTTTT
CDR3 protein: CASSLSAGRGELFF

V gene: TRBV20-1
clone size: many
D gene: -
J gene: TRBJ2-7
CDR3 DNA: TGCAGTGCTTGGGCCGGGACCACCTCCTACGAGCAGTACTTC
CDR3 protein: CSAWAGTTSYEQYF

V gene: TRBV5-1
clone size: -
D gene: -
J gene: TRBJ2-2
CDR3 DNA: TGCGCCAGGCCTTTGAGGAGAATCGGGGAGCTGTTTTTT
CDR3 protein: CARPLRRIGELFF

V gene: TRBV9
clone size: -
D gene: -
J gene: TRBJ2-7
CDR3 DNA: TGTGCCAGCAGCGCAGCAGGGACCGCCTACGAGCAGTACTTC
CDR3 protein: CASSAAGTAYEQYF

V gene: TRBV7-9
clone size: many
D gene: -
J gene: TRBJ2-7
CDR3 DNA: TGTGCCAGCAGCTTAGCCCAGAGAACCTACGAGCAGTACTTC
CDR3 protein: CASSLAQRTYEQYF

V gene: TRBV4-2
clone size: -
D gene: -
J gene: TRBJ2-2
CDR3 DNA: TGTGCCAGCAGCCAAGATCAAGGGTTGGGTCCGAACACCGGGGAGCTGTTTTTT
CDR3 protein: CASSQDQGLGPNTGELFF

V gene: TRBV2
clone size: -
D gene: TRBD1
J gene: TRBJ2-1
CDR3 DNA: TGTGCCAGAACGGGACAGGGGTCTCTAGCGTCTACCAGGAATGAGCAGTTCTTC
CDR3 protein: CARTGQGSLASTRNEQFF

V gene: TRBV18
clone size: -
D gene: TRBD1
J gene: TRBJ2-1
CDR3 DNA: TGTGCCAGCTCCCAGACAGGGGGAGGCAATGAGCAGTTCTTC
CDR3 protein: CASSQTGGGNEQFF

V gene: TRBV27
clone size: few
D gene: TRBD2
J gene: TRBJ2-1
CDR3 DNA: TGTGCCAGCAGTTTATCGACTAGCGGGAAATACAATGAGCAGTTCTTC
CDR3 protein: CASSLSTSGKYNEQFF

V gene: TRBV9
clone size: few
D gene: -
J gene: TRBJ1-2
CDR3 DNA: TGTGCCAGCAGCGTAGAATCGACAGCTAACTATGGCTACACCTTC
CDR3 protein: CASSVESTANYGYTF

V gene: TRBV5-1
clone size: -
D gene: -
J gene: TRBJ2-5
CDR3 DNA: TGCGCCAGCAGCTTCGGCGGGACGCCGTACCAAGAGACCCAGTACTTC
CDR3 protein: CASSFGGTPYQETQYF

V gene: TRBV3-1
clone size: few
D gene: -
J gene: TRBJ2-7
CDR3 DNA: TGTGCCAGCAGCCAAGATGAGAGCTCCTACGAGCAGTACTTC
CDR3 protein: CASSQDESSYEQYF

V gene: TRBV10-1
clone size: -
D gene: -
J gene: TRBJ2-6
CDR3 DNA: TGCGCCAGCAGTGAGTCGAGCCGGCCTGGGGCCAACGTCCTGACTTTC
CDR3 protein: CASSESSRPGANVLTF

V gene: TRBV20-1
clone size: -
D gene: TRBD2
J gene: TRBJ2-7
CDR3 DNA: TGCAGTGCTATGCAAACTAGCGGGAGTTACGAGCAGTACTTC
CDR3 protein: CSAMQTSGSYEQYF